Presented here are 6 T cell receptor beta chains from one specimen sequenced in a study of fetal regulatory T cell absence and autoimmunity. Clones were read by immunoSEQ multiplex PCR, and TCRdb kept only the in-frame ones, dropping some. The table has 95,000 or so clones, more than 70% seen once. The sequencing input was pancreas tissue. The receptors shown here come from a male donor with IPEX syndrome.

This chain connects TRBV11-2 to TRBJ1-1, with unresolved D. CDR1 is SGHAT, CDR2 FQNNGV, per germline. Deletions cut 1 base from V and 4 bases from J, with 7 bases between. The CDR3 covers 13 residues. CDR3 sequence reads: CASSLGGRTEAFF. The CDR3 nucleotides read TGTGCCAGCAGCTTAGGCGGCCGCACTGAAGCTTTCTTT.

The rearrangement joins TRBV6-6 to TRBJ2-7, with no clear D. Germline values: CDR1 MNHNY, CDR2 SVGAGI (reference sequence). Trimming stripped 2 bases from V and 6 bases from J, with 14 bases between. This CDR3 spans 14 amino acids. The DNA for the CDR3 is TGTGCCAGCAGTTACGCGCACTCTCCTTCCGAGCAGTACTTC. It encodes CASSYAHSPSEQYF.

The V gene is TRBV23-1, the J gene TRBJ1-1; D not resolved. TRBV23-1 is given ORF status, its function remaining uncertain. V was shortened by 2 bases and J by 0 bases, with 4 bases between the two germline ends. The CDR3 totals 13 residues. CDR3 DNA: TGCGCCAGCAGTCAAAACATGAACACTGAAGCTTTCTTT. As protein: CASSQNMNTEAFF.

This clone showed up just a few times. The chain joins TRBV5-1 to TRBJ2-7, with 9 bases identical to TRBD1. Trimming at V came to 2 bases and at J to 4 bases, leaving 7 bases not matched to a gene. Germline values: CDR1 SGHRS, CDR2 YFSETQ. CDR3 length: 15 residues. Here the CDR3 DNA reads TGCGCCAGCAGCTTAGGGACAGGGCGGTTTTACGAGCAGTACTTC. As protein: CASSLGTGRFYEQYF.

CDR3 DNA: TGTGCCAGCAGCTATGGACTCAACTACGAGCAGTACTTC. Its translation: CASSYGLNYEQYF. The genes are TRBV5-4 and TRBJ2-7, with D perhaps matching TRBD2 (5 bases). Germline CDR1 SGHNT, CDR2 YYREEE (reference sequence). The CDR3 has 13 residues. Trimming shortened V by 3 bases and J by 3 bases, and 10 bases separated the two germline ends.

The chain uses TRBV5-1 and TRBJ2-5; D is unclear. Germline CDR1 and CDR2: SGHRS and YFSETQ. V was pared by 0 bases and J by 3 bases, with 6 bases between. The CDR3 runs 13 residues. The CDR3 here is CASSLVGEETQYF. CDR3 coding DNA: TGCGCCAGCAGCTTGGTAGGCGAAGAGACCCAGTACTTC. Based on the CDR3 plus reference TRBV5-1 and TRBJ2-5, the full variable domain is KAGVTQTPRYLIKTRGQQVTLSCSPISGHRSVSWYQQTPGQGLQFLFEYFSETQRNKGNFPGRFSGRQFSNSRSEMNVSTLELGDSALYLCASSLVGEETQYFGPGTRLLVL.